The text below deals with one TCR beta chain. What it binds is not known. The entry originates in a study of T-cell memory formation after mild COVID-19. General study points: Researchers report contracting CD4+ clones mostly in CM and EM, with CD8+ clones in EMRA. Within pre-infection memory, some responding clones were found, suggesting cross-reactive memory joined.

TCRdb redid the calling of the 5' RACE reads with MiXCR, one entry per CDR3 protein. Among 180,000 or so distinct CDR3 sequences listed, more than 9% were seen once. This CDR3 has 15 residues. Germline CDR1 is SGHTA and CDR2 is FQGTGA. Trimming stripped 5 bases from V and 5 bases from J, with 18 bases between. The TCR sequence derives from a man younger than 35 who had mild COVID-19 (a few samples of this study predate the infection). Cell type and time point are not known. This rearrangement joins TRBV7-3 to TRBJ2-5; D perhaps matches TRBD2 (6 bases). Specimen: PBMCs or a T cell subset sorted from them (not recorded which). CDR3 sequence: CASSPLGGPMETQYF. CDR3 DNA: TGTGCCAGCAGCCCTCTGGGGGGACCGATGGAGACCCAGTACTTC.